One and the same sample provided the 3 T cell receptor beta chains below, sequenced in a study of cytomegalovirus exposure and HLA in healthy donors. In the PCR, 60 Vbeta and 13 Jbeta primers were used. Method: immunoSEQ multiplex PCR; TCRdb's copy keeps in-frame clones and lacks some. This table has 150,000 to 200,000 clones, about four fifths appearing once. Sequenced sample: PBMCs. The receptor set was obtained from a middle-aged woman in good health and CMV-seronegative.

The V gene is TRBV29-1, the J gene TRBJ1-1; 11 bases agree with TRBD1. Per the germline V gene, CDR1 is SQVTM and CDR2 is ANQGSEA. V trimming: 6 bases; J trimming: 2 bases; junction bases outside the gene matches: 5. The CDR3 length is 14 residues. CDR3 nucleotide sequence: TGCAGCGTGCGGACAGGGGGCTACAACACTGAAGCTTTCTTT. Translation: CSVRTGGYNTEAFF.

This chain joins TRBV5-5 and TRBJ2-5, with TRBD1 as a possible D gene (6 bases). The CDR3 sequence is 16 residues long. V was pared by 3 bases and J by 2 bases, with 17 bases between. The germline CDR1 and CDR2 sequences are SGHKS and YYEKEE (reference sequence). Here the CDR3 reads CASSWGRMVEQETQYF. CDR3 sequence (DNA): TGTGCCAGCAGCTGGGGGCGCATGGTGGAGCAAGAGACCCAGTACTTC.

The chain has TRBV5-8 and TRBJ1-2; D gene uncertain. Between the trimmed V and J ends, which lost 2 bases and 4 bases, there was a span of 9 bases. Germline V gives CDR1 SGHTS, CDR2 YDEGEE. The CDR3 totals 13 residues. As DNA, the CDR3 is TGTGCCAGCAGCTTAGCAGGCACCTATGGCTACACCTTC. It encodes CASSLAGTYGYTF.